This T cell receptor beta chain was documented in a study of human T cells and chemical hapten exposure. Stated time point: patch test 1, 2 weeks after DPC sensitization. Treatment described: therapeutic diphenylcyclopropenone sensitization with weekly scalp DPC. Donors, patients with alopecia ranging from 18 to 70 years old and judged suitable for DPC, provided samples. Germline CDR1 is DFQATT and CDR2 is SNEGSKA (reference sequence). Trimming at V came to 5 bases and at J to 6 bases, leaving 13 bases not matched to a gene. CDR3 length equals 15 residues. TCRdb called the RACE reads again in MiXCR, with one record for every CDR3 protein. Of 150,000 to 200,000 distinct CDR3 sequences in the sample, about 22% were seen once.

The specimen comprised whole blood, sampled in connection with sensitization to the hapten diphenylcyclopropenone (DPC). The chain is built from TRBV20-1 and TRBJ2-3; 8 nucleotides align to TRBD2. The origin of this receptor is a woman in her 50s with alopecia areata. Some clones in this sample may be carry-over from other donors' samples. The CDR3 reads CSALTLQRETDTQYF. In nucleotides, the CDR3 is TGCAGTGCTTTAACCCTGCAGCGGGAGACGGATACGCAGTATTTT.